The following is a T cell receptor (beta chain) sequence with its context. This clonotype was observed a few times. Its antigen target is currently unknown. Per-nucleotide qualities are absent, and no much larger clonotype sits a single base away. The sample belongs to a study of T cells in Graves' hyperthyroidism and ophthalmopathy (dated by TCRdb to 2018 to 2020). Looking at the study overall: Peripheral blood samples were taken at initial diagnosis, before any treatment was given. TCR V-J signatures able to tell the groups apart were searched for in a discovery cohort of about a hundred patients, of whom 43 had Graves' ophthalmopathy and 57 had stable Graves' hyperthyroidism. Whether ophthalmopathy could be predicted prospectively was tested in an independent validation cohort made up of under 20 hyperthyroidism patients plus 17 patients who later progressed to ophthalmopathy. The 100 discovery patients were randomly divided into training and test sets at a 7:3 ratio. In addition, the study compared T-cell repertoires in thyroid tissue and in blood from about 6 Graves' hyperthyroidism patients. Following sampling, methimazole starting at 30 mg daily was given to hyperthyroidism patients, and high-dose intravenous methylprednisolone was given to ophthalmopathy patients. The paper reports TCR Vbeta CDR3 sequencing of about 140 peripheral blood samples: 43 ophthalmopathy, under 80 hyperthyroidism and approximately 17 progressor patients.

V loses 4 bases at its end and J loses 5 bases; junction bases beyond the gene matches: 16. Reading the germline V gene gives CDR1 SGHAT and CDR2 FQNNGV. Measured from the cysteine to the phenylalanine, the CDR3 is 18 residues long. Only the CDR3 DNA is retained, 54 bases long and in frame from the first base. TCR beta CDR3 regions were amplified from RNA transcripts. The TCR CDR3 was subjected to a first round of RT-PCR using the HTBI primer set and the Qiagen OneStep RT-PCR kit. Libraries were constructed in a second round of multiplex PCR, after which size selection and purification were performed. Sequencing of the libraries was done on an Illumina HiSeq2000 using paired-end 100 bp reads. Under the source paper's analysis protocol: SOAPnuke was used to process the raw data, removing reads that contained adapters or uncalled bases, had a mean Phred below 15, or lacked an exact match to the constant primer or identifier. High-quality paired reads were merged with COPE v1.2.5, and unique nucleotide sequences were defined as clonotypes. Clonotypes were aligned to IMGT TRBV, TRBD and TRBJ reference segments using MiTCR v1.1. The analysis included only V-J combinations with a frequency above 0.0001, which together covered over 98% of the repertoires. A TCS score was defined as the ratio between F50 (clonal expansion) and ExV (chaos), using BLOSUM62-based TCRdist between CDR3 peptides within each V-J. Welch's t-statistics and random forest reduced several hundred V-J features to 13, which were used in a naive Bayes classifier (R e1071). TCRdb applied fastp at Q25 and MiXCR to the public reads, then kept only in-frame beta chains. CDR3 protein sequences are deduplicated, and each keeps its most common genes and DNA. The authors' filters were not applied to this entry. Here the sample has 500,000 to 550,000 distinct CDR3 sequences; under 25% occur a single time. Clones ranked in the top ten supply approximately 26% of the sample.

Broad study findings and their caveats: No statistical method was used to set the sample size in advance, and investigators knew the group allocation. In validation, progression to ophthalmopathy was predicted by the model with more than 65% sensitivity and 72.22% specificity, a median of 6.5 months before onset. A 13 V-J signature model separated ophthalmopathy from stable hyperthyroidism, with approximately 87% sensitivity and 81.08% specificity in cross-validation and 80%/75% in testing. Blood samples also contained most of the expanded thyroid clonotypes (frequency above 0.001), which suggests that blood repertoires may reflect thyroid immune responses.

A patient counted as having stable Graves' hyperthyroidism if no progression to ophthalmopathy occurred over 18 months of follow-up. Hyperthyroidism patients were newly diagnosed, had a disease duration of under 2 months, and were aged 18 to 65 years. The study excluded patients with uncontrolled infections, other autoimmune diseases, pregnancy or lactation. Diagnoses were based on clinical symptoms, serum thyroxine and TRAb, thyroid ultrasound and orbital computed tomography. PBMCs were separated from roughly 10 ml of fresh peripheral blood using Ficoll-Paque density gradient centrifugation. Trizol reagent was used to extract total RNA, and RNA quality was then checked on an Agilent 2100 Bioanalyzer.

This receptor was taken from a young man with Graves' hyperthyroidism. The chain joins TRBV11-2 to TRBJ2-2, with 7 middle bases fitting TRBD1. Sequenced sample: blood. The CDR3 region: CASSSSPFLQGWTGELFF. The DNA sequence reads TGTGCCAGCAGCTCATCACCGTTCTTACAGGGGTGGACCGGGGAGCTGTTTTTT.